This paragraph reports one TCR beta chain. As processed by the authors: Nucleated cell number was recorded as an estimate derived from reference gene primer amplification. The data were produced by immunoSEQ multiplex PCR, yet TCRdb's version contains in-frame clones alone and is incomplete. V and J calls and clone size are given by that table; D and trimming were obtained from the DNA. Of about 370,000 clones listed, roughly nine tenths are singletons. Enrolled through a virtual design, the participants were between roughly 18 and 95 years of age and came from about two dozen US areas. All recovered Cohort 3 donors got two negative PCRs, got clearance, or saw symptom resolution. This sample is drawn from a study of blood T cell repertoires in COVID-19. Study-level information: Spain, Italy and the United States supplied samples that represented acute and convalescent COVID-19.

The V and J ends lost 2 bases and 6 bases, in that order; junction bases with no gene match: 7. There are 15 residues in the CDR3. The germline gives CDR1 LGHDT, CDR2 YNNKEL (reference sequence). The TCR originated in a man aged 18 to 30 who had recovered from COVID-19. The sample comprised PBMCs or T cells enriched from blood (not recorded which). The rearrangement links TRBV3-1 (or the pseudogene TRBV3-2) to TRBJ2-3; 8 positions agree with TRBD1. For the CDR3, the DNA is TGTGCCAGCAGCCAAACCGGGCAGGGGGCGGATACGCAGTATTTT. Residues: CASSQTGQGADTQYF.